These T cell receptor beta chains were read from a single sample in a study of shared clonotypes between healthy human individuals. The data were produced by immunoSEQ multiplex PCR, yet TCRdb's version contains in-frame clones alone and is incomplete. Here the sample spans 1.6 million or so clones, roughly 96% being singletons. The sequencing input was naive CD4+ T cells sorted from blood. These receptors came from a man between 25 and 39 years old in good health. Each CDR3 is given with its conserved first and last residue. D genes are given only for firm matches.

V	D	J	DNA	CDR3
TRBV7-6	.	TRBJ2-7	TGTGCCAGCAGCCCTAGCCCCCACGGCTCCTACGAGCAGTACTTC	CASSPSPHGSYEQYF
TRBV28	TRBD2	TRBJ2-5	TGTGCCAGCAGTCCGGGGGGTGCCCAAGAGACCCAGTACTTC	CASSPGGAQETQYF
TRBV9	TRBD1	TRBJ1-2	TGTGCCAGCAGCGTTAACCGGGACAGGGAATCCTATGGCTACACCTTC	CASSVNRDRESYGYTF
TRBV7-3	.	TRBJ2-3	TGTGCCAGCGGGGGAGGTGTCACAGATACGCAGTATTTT	CASGGGVTDTQYF
TRBV30	.	TRBJ2-7	TGTGCCTGGAGTCTGGTCGGCAGGGTACAATACTTC	CAWSLVGRVQYF
TRBV7-2	.	TRBJ2-1	TGTGCCAGCAGCTTAGGGGAACTAGGGGTGCAGTTCTTC	CASSLGELGVQFF
TRBV5-5	.	TRBJ1-1	TGTGCCAGCAGCTTGTATCAAGGGGTCTTGAACACTGAAGCTTTCTTT	CASSLYQGVLNTEAFF
TRBV5-6	.	TRBJ2-2	TGTGCCAGCAGCTTGGTCAGGGTCGGCGGGGAGCTGTTTTTT	CASSLVRVGGELFF
TRBV9	TRBD2	TRBJ2-1	TGTGCCAGCAGCGTAGAGGGACTAGCGGGAGGGCCTCCTAATGTCTTC	CASSVEGLAGGPPNVF
TRBV7-8	TRBD1	TRBJ2-2	TGTGCCAGCAGCTTGGGACAGGGGAACACCGGGGAGCTGTTTTTT	CASSLGQGNTGELFF
TRBV28	TRBD1	TRBJ1-3	TGTGCCAGCAGGAAACAGGGGGCTAATGGAAACACCATATATTTT	CASRKQGANGNTIYF
TRBV6-6	TRBD1	TRBJ2-1	TGTGCCAGCAGTCATCCGGGACAGGACCACAATGAGCAGTTCTTC	CASSHPGQDHNEQFF
TRBV11-2	.	TRBJ2-3	TGTGCCAGCAGCTTAAACCCGAGCACAGATACGCAGTATTTT	CASSLNPSTDTQYF
TRBV7-9	.	TRBJ2-5	TGTGCCAGCAGCTTAGCGGGGGGAGAGACCCAGTACTTC	CASSLAGGETQYF
TRBV18	TRBD1	TRBJ2-1	TGTGCCAGCTCACGATCCGGGACAGGGGGCGGTGAGCAGTTCTTC	CASSRSGTGGGEQFF
TRBV28	.	TRBJ2-7	TGTGCCAGCAGTTTATCATCGGGGGCCTACGAGCAGTACTTC	CASSLSSGAYEQYF
TRBV7-6	.	TRBJ2-3	TGTGCCAGCAGCTTAAAGACTGGGGCGACGCAGTATTTT	CASSLKTGATQYF
TRBV6-1	.	TRBJ2-5	TGTGCCAGCAGTTGGGGCAAAGAGACCCAGTACTTC	CASSWGKETQYF
TRBV7-2	.	TRBJ2-7	TGTGCCAGCAGCTCACTTCGTGCAGGCTACGAGCAGTACTTC	CASSSLRAGYEQYF
TRBV15	TRBD1	TRBJ2-7	TGTGCCACCACTTCCGGGACAGGGACCGAGCAGTACTTC	CATTSGTGTEQYF
TRBV30	.	TRBJ2-1	TGTGCCTGGAGCGCGGGTTACAATGAGCAGTTCTTC	CAWSAGYNEQFF
TRBV29-1	.	TRBJ2-5	TGCAGCGTTGAAAGGCAGGGGCTGGAGACCCAGTACTTC	CSVERQGLETQYF
TRBV20-1	.	TRBJ2-7	TGCAGTGCTAGCGTCCGCGAGCAGTACTTC	CSASVREQYF